This record concerns one T cell receptor beta chain sequence. These data belong to a study of graft-versus-host responses after intestinal transplantation. Sequencing was performed with immunoSEQ multiplex PCR; in TCRdb, only in-frame clones are kept and a portion is missing. The sample contains approximately 26,000 clones, 75% to 90% of which appear only once. The receptor's source is a human patient who received an intestinal transplant, so some T cells may come from the graft donor. This specimen was PBMCs, taken roughly 29 days after intestinal transplant.

The CDR3 DNA reads TGCGCCAGCAGCCTACCTTCAACTAGCAGGGATGAGCAGTTCTTC. This translates into CASSLPSTSRDEQFF. The chain employs TRBV5-1 and TRBJ2-1, with D maybe TRBD2 (6 bases). Germline V gene data show CDR1 as SGHRS and CDR2 as YFSETQ. There are 15 residues in the CDR3. Trimming removed 4 bases at V and 8 bases at J, with 19 bases between.